This T cell receptor beta chain emerged from a study of blood T cell repertoires in COVID-19. Study at large: Acute and convalescent COVID-19 samples came from the United States, Italy and Spain. Nucleic acid was either cDNA or gDNA, and it came from T cells, B-cell-depleted T cells, or PBMCs.

The CDR3 spans 17 residues. In germline, CDR1 is GTSNPN, CDR2 SVGIG (reference sequence). The V and J ends lost 3 bases and 0 bases respectively, with 15 bases between them. The assay was immunoSEQ multiplex PCR, and TCRdb's table has in-frame clones only and misses some. The sample comprises about 250,000 clones, about nine tenths of which are singletons, and about 3% rests with the top ten. V gene TRBV30 combines with J gene TRBJ1-6, with D possibly being TRBD1 (6 bases). The sequence came from a woman in her twenties or thirties with active or convalescent COVID-19. Sequenced material: peripheral blood. This chain's CDR3 is CAWSPSGHHSYNSPLHF. The CDR3, as DNA: TGTGCCTGGAGCCCCTCGGGACACCACTCCTATAATTCACCCCTCCACTTT.